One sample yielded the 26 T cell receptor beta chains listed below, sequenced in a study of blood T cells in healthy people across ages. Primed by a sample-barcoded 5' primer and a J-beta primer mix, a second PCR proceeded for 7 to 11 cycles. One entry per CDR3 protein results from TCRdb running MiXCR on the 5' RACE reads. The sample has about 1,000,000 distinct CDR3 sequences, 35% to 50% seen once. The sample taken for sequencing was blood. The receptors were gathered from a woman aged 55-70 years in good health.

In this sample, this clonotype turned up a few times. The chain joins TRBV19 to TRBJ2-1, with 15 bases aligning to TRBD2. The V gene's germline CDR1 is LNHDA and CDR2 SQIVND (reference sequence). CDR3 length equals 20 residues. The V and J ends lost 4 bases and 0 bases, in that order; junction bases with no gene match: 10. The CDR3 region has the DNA TGTGCCAGTAGTAAGGCCGGGACTAGCGGGAGGATTAGCTCCTACAATGAGCAGTTCTTC. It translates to CASSKAGTSGRISSYNEQFF.

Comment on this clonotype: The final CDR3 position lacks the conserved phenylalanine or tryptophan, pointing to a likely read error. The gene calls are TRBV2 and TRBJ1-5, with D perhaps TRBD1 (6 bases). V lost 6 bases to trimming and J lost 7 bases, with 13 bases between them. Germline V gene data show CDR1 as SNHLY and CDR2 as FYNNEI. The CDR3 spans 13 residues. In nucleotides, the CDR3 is TGTGCCAGCAGGAACTACAGGGACCAGCCCCAGCATTAT. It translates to CASRNYRDQPQHY.

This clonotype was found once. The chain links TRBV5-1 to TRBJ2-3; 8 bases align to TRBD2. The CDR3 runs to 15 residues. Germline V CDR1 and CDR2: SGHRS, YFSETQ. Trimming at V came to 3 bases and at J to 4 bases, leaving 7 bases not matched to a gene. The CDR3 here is CASSWGERESDTQYF. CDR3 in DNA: TGCGCCAGCAGCTGGGGGGAGCGGGAGTCAGATACGCAGTATTTT.

The CDR3 loop reads CASSDPGTSGYTF. In DNA, the CDR3 is TGTGCCAGCAGCGATCCAGGGACGTCTGGCTACACCTTC. The V and J genes are TRBV7-9 and TRBJ1-2; TRBD1 might be the D (5 bases). Per the germline V gene, CDR1 is SEHNR and CDR2 is FQNEAQ (reference sequence). V lost 5 bases to trimming and J lost 7 bases, with 14 bases between them. The CDR3 length is 13 residues.

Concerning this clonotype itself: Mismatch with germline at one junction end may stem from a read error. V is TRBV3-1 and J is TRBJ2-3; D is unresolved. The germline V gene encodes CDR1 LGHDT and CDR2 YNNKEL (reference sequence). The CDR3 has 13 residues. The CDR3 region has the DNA TGTGCCGGCAGCCCCCTGGTTACCGATACGCAGTATTTT. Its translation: CAGSPLVTDTQYF.

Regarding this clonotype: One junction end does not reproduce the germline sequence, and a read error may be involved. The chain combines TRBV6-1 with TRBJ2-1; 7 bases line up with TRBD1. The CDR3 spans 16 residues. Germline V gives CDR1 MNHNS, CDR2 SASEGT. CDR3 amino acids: CAGSEGLNRGNNEQFF. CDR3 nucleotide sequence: TGTGCCGGCAGTGAGGGGCTTAACAGGGGAAACAATGAGCAGTTCTTC.

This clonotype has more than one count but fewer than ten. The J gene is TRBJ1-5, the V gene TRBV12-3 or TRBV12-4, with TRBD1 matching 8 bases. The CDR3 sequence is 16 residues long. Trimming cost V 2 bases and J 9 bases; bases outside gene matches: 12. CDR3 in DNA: TGTGCCAGCAGTTTAAGGGGACAGGCCTCGTTGACGCCCCAGCATTTT. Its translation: CASSLRGQASLTPQHF.

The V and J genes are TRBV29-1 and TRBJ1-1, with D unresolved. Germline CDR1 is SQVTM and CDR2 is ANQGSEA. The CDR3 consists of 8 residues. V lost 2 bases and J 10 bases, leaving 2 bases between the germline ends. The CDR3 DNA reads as TGCAGCGTTGAACCAGCTTTCTTT. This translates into CSVEPAFF.

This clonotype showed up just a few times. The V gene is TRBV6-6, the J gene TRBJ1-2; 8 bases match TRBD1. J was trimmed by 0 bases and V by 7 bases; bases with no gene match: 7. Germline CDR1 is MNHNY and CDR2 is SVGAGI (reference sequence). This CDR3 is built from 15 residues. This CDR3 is CASKRWTGPNYGYTF. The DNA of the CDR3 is TGTGCCAGCAAACGGTGGACAGGGCCTAACTATGGCTACACCTTC.

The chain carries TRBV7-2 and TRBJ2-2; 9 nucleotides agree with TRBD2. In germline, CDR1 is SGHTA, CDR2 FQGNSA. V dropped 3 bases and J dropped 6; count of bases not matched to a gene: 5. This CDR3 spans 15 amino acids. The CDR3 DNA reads TGTGCCAGCAGCTTGGCGGGAGGGTTTCCCGGGGAGCTGTTTTTT. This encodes CASSLAGGFPGELFF. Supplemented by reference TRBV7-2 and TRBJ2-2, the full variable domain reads GAGVSQSPSNKVTEKGKDVELRCDPISGHTALYWYRQSLGQGLEFLIYFQGNSAPDKSGLPSDRFSAERTGGSVSTLTIQRTQQEDSAVYLCASSLAGGFPGELFFGEGSRLTVL.

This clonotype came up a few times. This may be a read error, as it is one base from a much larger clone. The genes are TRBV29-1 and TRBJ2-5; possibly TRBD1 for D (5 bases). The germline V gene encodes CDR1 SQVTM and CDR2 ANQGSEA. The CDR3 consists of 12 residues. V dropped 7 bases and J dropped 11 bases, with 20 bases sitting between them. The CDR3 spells CSGGLYGNEQYF. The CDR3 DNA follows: TGCAGCGGGGGCCTCTACGGCAATGAGCAGTACTTC. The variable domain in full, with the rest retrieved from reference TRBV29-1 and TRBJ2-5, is SAVISQKPSRDICQRGTSLTIQCQVDSQVTMMFWYRQQPGQSLTLIATANQGSEATYESGFVIDKFPISRPNLTFSTLTVSNMSPEDSSIYLCSGGLYGNEQYFGPGTRLLVL.

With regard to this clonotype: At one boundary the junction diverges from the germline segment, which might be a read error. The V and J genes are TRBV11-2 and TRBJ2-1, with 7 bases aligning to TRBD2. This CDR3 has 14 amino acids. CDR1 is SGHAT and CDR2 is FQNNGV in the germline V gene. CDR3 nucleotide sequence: TGTGCCAGCAGCCTAACTAGCGACTACAATGAGCAGGTCTTC. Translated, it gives CASSLTSDYNEQVF.

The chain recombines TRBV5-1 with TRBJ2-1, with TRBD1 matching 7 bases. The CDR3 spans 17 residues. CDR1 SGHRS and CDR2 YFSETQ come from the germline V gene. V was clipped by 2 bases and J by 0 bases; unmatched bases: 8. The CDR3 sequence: CASSLAFPGGSYNEQFF. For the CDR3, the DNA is TGCGCCAGCAGCTTAGCCTTTCCAGGGGGCTCCTACAATGAGCAGTTCTTC.

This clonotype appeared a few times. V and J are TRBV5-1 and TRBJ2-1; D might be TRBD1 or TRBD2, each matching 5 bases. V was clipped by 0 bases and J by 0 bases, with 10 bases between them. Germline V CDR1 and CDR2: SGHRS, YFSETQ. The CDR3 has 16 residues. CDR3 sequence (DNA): TGCGCCAGCAGCTTGGGTGAGGGGATCTCCTACAATGAGCAGTTCTTC. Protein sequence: CASSLGEGISYNEQFF.

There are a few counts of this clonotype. The CDR3, as DNA: TGTGCCAGCAGTTACTCGATGAGGGATAAGCAGTTCTTC. Its protein product is CASSYSMRDKQFF. This chain links TRBV6-6 with TRBJ2-1, with TRBD2 as a possible D gene (5 bases). This CDR3 has 13 amino acids. The V gene's germline CDR1 is MNHNY and CDR2 SVGAGI (reference sequence). The V gene lost 0 bases and the J gene lost 11 bases, with 11 bases spanning the gap.

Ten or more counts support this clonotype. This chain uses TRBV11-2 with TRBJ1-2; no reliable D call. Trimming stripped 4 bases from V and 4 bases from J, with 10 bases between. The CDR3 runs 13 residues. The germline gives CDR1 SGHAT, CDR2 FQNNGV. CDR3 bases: TGTGCCAGCAGCTGGCATGGTGTCTATGGCTACACCTTC. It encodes CASSWHGVYGYTF.

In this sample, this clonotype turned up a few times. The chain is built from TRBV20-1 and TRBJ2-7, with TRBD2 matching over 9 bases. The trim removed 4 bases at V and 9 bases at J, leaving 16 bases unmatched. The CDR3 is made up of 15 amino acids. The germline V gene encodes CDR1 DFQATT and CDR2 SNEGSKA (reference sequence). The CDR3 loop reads CSATALAGLSAGQYF. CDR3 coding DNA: TGCAGTGCTACTGCCCTAGCGGGACTTTCCGCAGGGCAGTACTTC.

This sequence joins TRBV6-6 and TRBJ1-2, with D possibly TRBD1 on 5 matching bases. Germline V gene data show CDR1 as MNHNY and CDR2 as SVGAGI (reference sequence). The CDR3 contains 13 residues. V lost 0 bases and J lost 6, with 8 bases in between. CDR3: CASSYSGHDGYTF. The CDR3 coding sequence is TGTGCCAGCAGTTACTCAGGACACGATGGCTACACCTTC.

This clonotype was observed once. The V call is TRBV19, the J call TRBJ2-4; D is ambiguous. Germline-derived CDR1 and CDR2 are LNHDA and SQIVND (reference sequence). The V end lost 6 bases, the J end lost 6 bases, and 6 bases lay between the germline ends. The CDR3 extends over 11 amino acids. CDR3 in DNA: TGTGCCAGTAGGGCAGGAAACATTCAGTACTTC. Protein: CASRAGNIQYF. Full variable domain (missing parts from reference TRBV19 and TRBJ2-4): DGGITQSPKYLFRKEGQNVTLSCEQNLNHDAMYWYRQDPGQGLRLIYYSQIVNDFQKGDIAEGYSVSREKKESFPLTVTSAQKNPTAFYLCASRAGNIQYFGAGTRLSVL.

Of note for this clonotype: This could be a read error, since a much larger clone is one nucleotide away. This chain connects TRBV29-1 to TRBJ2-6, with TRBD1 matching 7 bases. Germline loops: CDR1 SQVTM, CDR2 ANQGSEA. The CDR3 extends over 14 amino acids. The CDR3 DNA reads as TGCAGCGTCCAGACAGGGTCAGGGGCCTACGTCCTGACTTTC. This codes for CSVQTGSGAYVLTF.

CDR3 loop: CASSLLYFHEQFF. CDR3 nucleotide sequence: TGTGCCAGCAGCTTATTGTACTTCCATGAGCAGTTCTTC. The chain employs TRBV7-9 and TRBJ2-1; no definite D call. Trimming took 2 bases from V and 8 from J, leaving 10 bases between them. This CDR3 is built from 13 residues. CDR1 SEHNR and CDR2 FQNEAQ come from the germline V gene (reference sequence).

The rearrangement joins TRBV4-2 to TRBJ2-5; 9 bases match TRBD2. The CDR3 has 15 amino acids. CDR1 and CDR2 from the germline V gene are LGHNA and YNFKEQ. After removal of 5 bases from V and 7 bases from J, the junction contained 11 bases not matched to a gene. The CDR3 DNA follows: TGTGCCAGCAGCGAGGGGGCTAGCGGGGAAGGGACCCAGTACTTC. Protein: CASSEGASGEGTQYF.

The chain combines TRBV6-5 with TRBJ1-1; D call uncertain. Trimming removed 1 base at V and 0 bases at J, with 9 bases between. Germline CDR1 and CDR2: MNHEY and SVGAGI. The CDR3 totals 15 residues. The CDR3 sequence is CASSYLAAMNTEAFF. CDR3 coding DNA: TGTGCCAGCAGTTACTTGGCAGCTATGAACACTGAAGCTTTCTTT.

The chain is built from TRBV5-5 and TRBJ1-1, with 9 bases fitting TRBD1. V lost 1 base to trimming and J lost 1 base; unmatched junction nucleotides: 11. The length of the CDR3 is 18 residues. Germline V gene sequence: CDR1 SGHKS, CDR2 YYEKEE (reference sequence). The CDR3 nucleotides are TGTGCCAGCAGCTTGCAACCGACAGGGGGGCTGGGGAACACTGAAGCTTTCTTT. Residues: CASSLQPTGGLGNTEAFF.

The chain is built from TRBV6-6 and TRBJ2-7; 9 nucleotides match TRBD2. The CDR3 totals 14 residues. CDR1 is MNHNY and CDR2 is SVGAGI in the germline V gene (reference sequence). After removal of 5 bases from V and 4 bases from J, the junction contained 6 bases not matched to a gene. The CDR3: CASSIAGDRYEQYF. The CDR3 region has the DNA TGTGCCAGCAGTATAGCGGGAGATCGATACGAGCAGTACTTC.

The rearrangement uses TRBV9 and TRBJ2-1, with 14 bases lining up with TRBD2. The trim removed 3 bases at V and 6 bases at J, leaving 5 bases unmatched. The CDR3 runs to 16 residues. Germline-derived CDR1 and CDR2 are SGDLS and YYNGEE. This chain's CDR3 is CASSEGLAGVRNEQFF. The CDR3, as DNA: TGTGCCAGCAGCGAGGGACTAGCGGGAGTCCGCAATGAGCAGTTCTTC. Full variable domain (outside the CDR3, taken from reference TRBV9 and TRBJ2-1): DSGVTQTPKHLITATGQRVTLRCSPRSGDLSVYWYQQSLDQGLQFLIQYYNGEERAKGNILERFSAQQFPDLHSELNLSSLELGDSALYFCASSEGLAGVRNEQFFGPGTRLTVL.